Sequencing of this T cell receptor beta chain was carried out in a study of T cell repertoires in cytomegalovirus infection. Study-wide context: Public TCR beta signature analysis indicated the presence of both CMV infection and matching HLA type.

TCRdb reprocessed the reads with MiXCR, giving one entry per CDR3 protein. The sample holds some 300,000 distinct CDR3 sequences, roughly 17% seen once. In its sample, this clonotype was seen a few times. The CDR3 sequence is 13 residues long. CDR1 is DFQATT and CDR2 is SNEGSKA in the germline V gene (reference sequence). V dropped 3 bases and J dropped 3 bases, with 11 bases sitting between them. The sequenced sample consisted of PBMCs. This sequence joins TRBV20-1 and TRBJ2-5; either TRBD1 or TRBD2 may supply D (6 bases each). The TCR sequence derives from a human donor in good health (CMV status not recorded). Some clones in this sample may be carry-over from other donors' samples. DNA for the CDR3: TGCAGTGCTAGTCTGGGGGGCAAAGAGACCCAGTACTTC. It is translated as CSASLGGKETQYF.